This is a list of T cell receptor beta chains from one sample in a study of blood T cell repertoires in COVID-19. TCRdb's table, derived via immunoSEQ multiplex PCR, lists solely in-frame clones and lacks some. The data contain some 180,000 clones, around four fifths of them singletons. Input material: peripheral blood. These receptors originate from a woman aged 35 to 49 with COVID-19, enrolled during active disease. Both conserved end residues are part of each CDR3. Fields, in order: J gene, V gene, D gene, clone size, CDR3 protein, CDR3 DNA. D genes are given only for firm matches. The size field is filled for only some rows; it gives once, few, many or a size class.

TRBJ1-1 TRBV27 TRBD1 . CASSLTGIETEAFF TGTGCCAGCAGTTTGACAGGGATAGAGACTGAAGCTTTCTTT
TRBJ1-1 TRBV2 . . CASSPGVEAFF TGTGCCAGCAGCCCAGGGGTTGAGGCTTTCTTT
TRBJ2-7 TRBV28 TRBD2 . CASSLRGRKVNEQYF TGTGCCAGCAGTTTACGCGGGAGAAAGGTTAACGAGCAGTACTTC
TRBJ2-1 TRBV11-1 TRBD1 once CASSSDRAHTYNEQFF TGTGCCAGCAGCTCCGACAGGGCACATACCTACAATGAGCAGTTCTTC
TRBJ2-1 TRBV28 . . CASSFGGTSYNEQFF TGTGCCAGCAGTTTTGGGGGGACCTCCTACAATGAGCAGTTCTTC
TRBJ1-5 TRBV28 . . CASSRHINQPQHF TGTGCCAGCAGCAGACATATCAATCAGCCCCAGCATTTT
TRBJ2-1 TRBV7-9 . . CASSPRARNEQFF TGTGCCAGCAGCCCCAGAGCGAGGAATGAGCAGTTCTTC
TRBJ2-5 TRBV7-9 . . CASSPRGPETQYF TGTGCCAGCAGCCCCAGGGGTCCCGAGACCCAGTACTTC
TRBJ2-1 TRBV11-1 . . CASLLGGAGNEQFF TGTGCCAGCTTACTGGGTGGTGCAGGCAATGAGCAGTTCTTC
TRBJ1-6 TRBV7-3 TRBD1 . CASSVQGAGYNSPLHF TGTGCCAGCAGCGTACAGGGGGCCGGCTATAATTCACCCCTCCACTTT
TRBJ2-7 TRBV5-1 TRBD1 . CASSWRGGQGANEQYF TGCGCCAGCAGCTGGAGGGGAGGACAGGGGGCCAACGAGCAGTACTTC
TRBJ1-6 TRBV27 . . CASRTDLPSSPLHF TGTGCCAGCAGGACCGACTTGCCTAGTTCACCCCTCCACTTT
TRBJ1-4 TRBV5-1 . . CASSLGGLTNEKLFF TGCGCCAGCAGCTTGGGAGGGTTAACTAATGAAAAACTGTTTTTT
TRBJ2-5 TRBV7-8 TRBD1 . CASSWGTGQQETQYF TGTGCCAGCAGCTGGGGGACAGGGCAACAAGAGACCCAGTACTTC
TRBJ2-7 TRBV12-1 . . CASSSGTPDEQYF TGTGCCAGCAGCTCCGGGACTCCTGACGAGCAGTACTTC
TRBJ1-3 TRBV19 . . CASSIRGTRPGNTIYF TGTGCCAGTAGTATAAGGGGCACCCGACCTGGAAACACCATATATTTT
TRBJ1-1 TRBV29-1 TRBD1 . CSAGQGEDTEAFF TGCAGCGCAGGACAGGGAGAGGACACTGAAGCTTTCTTT
TRBJ1-2 TRBV19 TRBD1 . CASSIGTPSGQGYGYTF TGTGCCAGTAGTATAGGTACGCCGTCAGGACAGGGCTATGGCTACACCTTC
TRBJ2-2 TRBV7-8 . . CASTRRRDANTGELFF TGTGCCAGCACCCGAAGGCGGGATGCGAACACCGGGGAGCTGTTTTTT
TRBJ2-3 TRBV7-9 . . CASSLGPSADF TGTGCCAGCAGCTTAGGCCCCAGCGCGGATTTT
TRBJ1-6 TRBV5-6 TRBD1 . CASSSGQGGTPLHF TGTGCCAGCAGCTCCGGACAGGGAGGGACACCCCTCCACTTT
TRBJ1-5 TRBV7-8 . . CASSPRNGGINQPQHF TGTGCCAGCAGCCCACGAAATGGGGGGATTAATCAGCCCCAGCATTTT
TRBJ2-2 TRBV7-6 . . CASSFTSPKRTGELFF TGTGCCAGCAGCTTCACCTCACCAAAGAGAACCGGGGAGCTGTTTTTT
TRBJ2-3 TRBV27 TRBD2 . CASSFTSGSTGTDTQYF TGTGCCAGCAGTTTCACTAGCGGGTCCACAGGCACAGATACGCAGTATTTT
TRBJ1-1 TRBV5-1 TRBD1 . CASSVDRVAFF TGCGCCAGCAGCGTCGACAGGGTAGCTTTCTTT